This TCR beta chain was recovered during a study of Ad26.COV2.S vaccination and SARS-CoV-2 variants. The CDR3 is 17 amino acids. Assay used: immunoSEQ multiplex PCR; TCRdb lists only in-frame clones, some missing. The table shows hundreds of thousands of clones, with about nine tenths occurring only once. In this sample, this clone turned up a few times. Treatment indicated: around 19 received Ad26.COV2.S at low or high dose, single or two shots; roughly 5 received placebo; per-sample allocation not given. Sampling was done on day 63 after the first vaccine or placebo injection. As its vector, the vaccine had Ad26, which expressed Wuhan-strain SARS-CoV-2 spike.

The sequencing used peripheral blood, collected in a trial of Ad26.COV2.S vaccine versus placebo. This rearrangement joins TRBV12-2 to TRBJ1-6; the D call TRBD1 from the table was never checked on the DNA. TRBV12-2 is recorded as a pseudogene. The clonotype was recovered from a person aged 18-60 years who received the Ad26.COV2.S COVID-19 vaccine or a placebo. Here the CDR3 DNA reads TGTGCAAGTCGAGAACGGACAGTCACCCGACCTAATTCACCCCTCCACTTT. This translates into CASRERTVTRPNSPLHF.